The 10 T cell receptor beta chains given below trace back to one sample, sequenced in a study of blood T cell repertoires in COVID-19. Libraries were prepared by immunoSEQ multiplex PCR; TCRdb keeps only in-frame clonotypes and omits some of them. The repertoire includes approximately 10,000 clones, approximately 78% of them detected once, and roughly 24% sits in the top ten. Source material: peripheral blood. The receptors shown here come from a man aged 60-69 years with active COVID-19.

This chain joins TRBV9 and TRBJ1-5, with D perhaps TRBD1 (6 bases). Germline V lookup: CDR1 SGDLS, CDR2 YYNGEE. This CDR3 contains 14 residues. Between the trimmed V and J ends, which lost 6 bases and 3 bases, there was a span of 13 bases. The CDR3 here is CASNKGESNQPQHF. CDR3 in DNA: TGTGCCAGCAATAAGGGGGAGTCCAATCAGCCCCAGCATTTT.

The chain has TRBV7-9 and TRBJ1-2; 7 bases align to TRBD1. Germline V CDR1 and CDR2: SEHNR, FQNEAQ (reference sequence). The CDR3 runs 14 residues. Unmatched junction bases numbered 11, after V lost 8 bases and J lost 5 bases. The CDR3 loop is CASSWDSDSYGYTF. CDR3 DNA: TGTGCCAGCTCCTGGGACAGCGACTCATATGGCTACACCTTC. The full variable domain, rest sourced from reference TRBV7-9 and TRBJ1-2, is DTGVSQNPRHKITKRGQNVTFRCDPISEHNRLYWYRQTLGQGPEFLTYFQNEAQLEKSRLLSDRFSAERPKGSFSTLEIQRTEQGDSAMYLCASSWDSDSYGYTFGSGTRLTVV.

CDR3 sequence (DNA): TGTGCCAGCAGCTTGGAGGGGCGGGAGACCCAGTACTTC. This codes for CASSLEGRETQYF. This chain connects TRBV5-4 to TRBJ2-5, with a tentative D call TRBD1 (5 bases). Deletions cut 0 bases from V and 5 bases from J, with 8 bases between. The CDR3 spans 13 residues. Germline CDR1 SGHNT, CDR2 YYREEE (reference sequence). The full variable domain, with the rest looked up from reference TRBV5-4 and TRBJ2-5, is ETGVTQSPTHLIKTRGQQVTLRCSSQSGHNTVSWYQQALGQGPQFIFQYYREEENGRGNFPPRFSGLQFPNYSSELNVNALELDDSALYLCASSLEGRETQYFGPGTRLLVL.

The gene calls are TRBV5-1 and TRBJ2-5; 7 positions agree with TRBD1. Per germline, CDR1 SGHRS and CDR2 YFSETQ. V dropped 0 bases and J dropped 5; count of bases not matched to a gene: 1. The CDR3 extends over 13 amino acids. CDR3 sequence: CASSLEGQETQYF. CDR3 in DNA: TGCGCCAGCAGCTTGGAGGGACAGGAGACCCAGTACTTC.

The CDR3 coding sequence is TGTGCCAGTAGTTTAAGTGGAGGGACTAGCGGGAGAGAGCAGTACTTC. It translates to CASSLSGGTSGREQYF. The chain combines TRBV19 with TRBJ2-7; 14 bases fit TRBD2. The CDR3 has 16 amino acids. Trimming removed 5 bases from V and 7 bases from J; junction bases left unmatched: 10. The V gene's germline CDR1 is LNHDA and CDR2 SQIVND (reference sequence). Together with reference TRBV19 and TRBJ2-7, the CDR3 gives the full variable domain: DGGITQSPKYLFRKEGQNVTLSCEQNLNHDAMYWYRQDPGQGLRLIYYSQIVNDFQKGDIAEGYSVSREKKESFPLTVTSAQKNPTAFYLCASSLSGGTSGREQYFGPGTRLTVT.

The CDR3 bases are TGTGCCAGCAGTTTATGGGCAGGGAACAATGAGCAGTTCTTC. Translation gives CASSLWAGNNEQFF. The chain uses TRBV28 and TRBJ2-1, with D tentatively TRBD1 (5 bases). V was pared by 0 bases and J by 5 bases, with 8 bases between. CDR1 and CDR2 (germline): MDHEN, SYDVKM. The CDR3 has 14 amino acids.

The J gene is TRBJ2-7, the V gene TRBV18, with D possibly matching TRBD1 (6 bases). This CDR3 spans 13 amino acids. Per the germline V gene, CDR1 is KGHSH and CDR2 is LQKENI. V was cut by 3 bases and J by 7 bases, with 13 bases left in between. The CDR3 nucleotides are TGTGCCAGCTCACCGATGACAGGCCGGGAGCAGTACTTC. Its translation is CASSPMTGREQYF.

The chain combines TRBV2 with TRBJ2-1; TRBD1 matches at 8 bases. This CDR3 region has 17 residues. Germline values: CDR1 SNHLY, CDR2 FYNNEI. V lost 4 bases to trimming and J lost 6 bases; unmatched junction nucleotides: 14. This CDR3 reads CASSGPRDRSWANEQFF. The CDR3 nucleotides are TGTGCCAGCAGTGGCCCCCGGGACAGGTCGTGGGCCAATGAGCAGTTCTTC.

The chain has TRBV21-1 and TRBJ2-6; no check of the table's D call, TRBD1, against the DNA was made. TRBV21-1 is a known pseudogene. This CDR3 is built from 17 residues. The CDR3 DNA reads TGTGCCAGCGGGGACAGGTTCGTTCTCTCTGGGGCCAACGTCCTGACTTTC. It yields the protein CASGDRFVLSGANVLTF.

This clone was observed once. This chain joins TRBV28 and TRBJ1-2; D not certain. CDR3 length: 14 amino acids. Germline values: CDR1 MDHEN, CDR2 SYDVKM. Trimming removed 5 bases from V and 2 bases from J, with 12 bases in between. CDR3 loop: CASSVQQINYGYTF. The DNA of the CDR3 is TGTGCCAGCAGTGTACAACAGATAAACTATGGCTACACCTTC.